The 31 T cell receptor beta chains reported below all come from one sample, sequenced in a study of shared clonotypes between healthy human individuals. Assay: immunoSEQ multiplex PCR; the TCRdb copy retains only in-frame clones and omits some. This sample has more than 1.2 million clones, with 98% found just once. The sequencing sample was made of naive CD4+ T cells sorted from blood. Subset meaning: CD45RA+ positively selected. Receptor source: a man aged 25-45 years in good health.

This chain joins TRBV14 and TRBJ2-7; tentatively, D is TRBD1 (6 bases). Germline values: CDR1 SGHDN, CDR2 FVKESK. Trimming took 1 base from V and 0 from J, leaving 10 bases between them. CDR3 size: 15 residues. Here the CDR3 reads CASSQATGFSYEQYF. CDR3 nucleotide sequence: TGTGCCAGCAGCCAAGCTACAGGGTTCTCCTACGAGCAGTACTTC. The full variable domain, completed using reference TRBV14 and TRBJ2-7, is EAGVTQFPSHSVIEKGQTVTLRCDPISGHDNLYWYRRVMGKEIKFLLHFVKESKQDESGMPNNRFLAERTGGTYSTLKVQPAELEDSGVYFCASSQATGFSYEQYFGPGTRLTVT.

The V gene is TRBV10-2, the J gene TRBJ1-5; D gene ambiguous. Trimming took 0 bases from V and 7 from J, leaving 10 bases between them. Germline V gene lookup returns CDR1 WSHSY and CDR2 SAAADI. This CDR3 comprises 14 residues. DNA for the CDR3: TGCGCCAGCAGTGAGTCGGGAAGGGCACAGCCCCAGCATTTT. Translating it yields CASSESGRAQPQHF.

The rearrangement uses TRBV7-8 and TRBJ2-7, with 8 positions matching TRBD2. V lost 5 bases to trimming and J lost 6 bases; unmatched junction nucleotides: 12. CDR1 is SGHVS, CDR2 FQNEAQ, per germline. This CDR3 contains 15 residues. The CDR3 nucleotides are TGTGCCAGCAGCCGGGGGGGAGGTGAAGTGGGCGAGCAGTACTTC. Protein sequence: CASSRGGGEVGEQYF. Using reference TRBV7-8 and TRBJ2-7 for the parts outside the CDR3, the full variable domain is GAGVSQSPRYKVAKRGQDVALRCDPISGHVSLFWYQQALGQGPEFLTYFQNEAQLDKSGLPSDRFFAERPEGSVSTLKIQRTQQEDSAVYLCASSRGGGEVGEQYFGPGTRLTVT.

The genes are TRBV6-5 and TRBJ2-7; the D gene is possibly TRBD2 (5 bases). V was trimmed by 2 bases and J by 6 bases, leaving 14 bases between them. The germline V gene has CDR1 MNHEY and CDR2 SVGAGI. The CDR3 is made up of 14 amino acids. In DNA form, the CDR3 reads TGTGCCAGCAGTTACGGGAGTCTAGTCGGCGAGCAGTACTTC. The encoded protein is CASSYGSLVGEQYF.

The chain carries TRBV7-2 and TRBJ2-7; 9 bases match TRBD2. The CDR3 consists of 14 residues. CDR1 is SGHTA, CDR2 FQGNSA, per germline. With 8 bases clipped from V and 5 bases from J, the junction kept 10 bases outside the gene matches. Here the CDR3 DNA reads TGTGCCAGCGGCGTCGCCGGGACTAGCAACGAGCAGTACTTC. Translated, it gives CASGVAGTSNEQYF.

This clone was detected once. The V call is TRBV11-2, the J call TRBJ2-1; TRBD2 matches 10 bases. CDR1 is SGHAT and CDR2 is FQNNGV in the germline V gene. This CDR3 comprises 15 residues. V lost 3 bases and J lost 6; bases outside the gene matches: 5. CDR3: CASSFSSGSPNEQFF. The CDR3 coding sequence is TGTGCCAGCAGCTTTTCTAGCGGGAGCCCCAATGAGCAGTTCTTC.

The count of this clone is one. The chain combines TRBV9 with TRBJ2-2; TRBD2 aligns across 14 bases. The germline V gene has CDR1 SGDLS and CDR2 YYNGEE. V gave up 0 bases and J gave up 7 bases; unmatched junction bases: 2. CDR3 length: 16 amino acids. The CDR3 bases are TGTGCCAGCAGCGTAGGACTAGCGGGAGGGGACGGGGAGCTGTTTTTT. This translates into CASSVGLAGGDGELFF.

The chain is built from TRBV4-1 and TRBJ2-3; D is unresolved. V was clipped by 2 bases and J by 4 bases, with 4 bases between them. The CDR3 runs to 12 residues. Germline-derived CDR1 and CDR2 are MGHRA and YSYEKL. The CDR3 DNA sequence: TGCGCCAGCAGCCAAATTTCAGATACGCAGTATTTT. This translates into CASSQISDTQYF.

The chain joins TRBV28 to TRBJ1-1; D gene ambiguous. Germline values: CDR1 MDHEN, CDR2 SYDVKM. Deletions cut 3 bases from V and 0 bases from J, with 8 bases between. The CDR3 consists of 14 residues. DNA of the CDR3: TGTGCCAGCAGTTTCGAAGGGATGAACACTGAAGCTTTCTTT. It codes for CASSFEGMNTEAFF.

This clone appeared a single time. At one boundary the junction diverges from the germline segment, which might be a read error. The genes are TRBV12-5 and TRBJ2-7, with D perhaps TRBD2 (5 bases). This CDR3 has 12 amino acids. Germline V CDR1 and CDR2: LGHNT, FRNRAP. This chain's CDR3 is CASGFEGRAWNF. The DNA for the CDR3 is TGTGCTAGTGGTTTTGAGGGTAGAGCTTGGAACTTC.

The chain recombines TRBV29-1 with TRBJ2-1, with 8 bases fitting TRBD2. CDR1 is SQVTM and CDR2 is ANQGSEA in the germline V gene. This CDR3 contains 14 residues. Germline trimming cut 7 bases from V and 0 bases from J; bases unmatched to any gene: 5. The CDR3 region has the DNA TGCAGCGGAAAGCGGGAGAGCTCCTACAATGAGCAGTTCTTC. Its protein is CSGKRESSYNEQFF.

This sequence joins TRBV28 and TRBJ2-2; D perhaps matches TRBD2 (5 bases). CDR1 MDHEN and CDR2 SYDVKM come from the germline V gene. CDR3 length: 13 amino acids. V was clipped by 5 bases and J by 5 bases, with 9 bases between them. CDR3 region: CASSTRFTGELFF. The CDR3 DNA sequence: TGTGCCAGCAGTACTAGGTTTACCGGGGAGCTGTTTTTT.

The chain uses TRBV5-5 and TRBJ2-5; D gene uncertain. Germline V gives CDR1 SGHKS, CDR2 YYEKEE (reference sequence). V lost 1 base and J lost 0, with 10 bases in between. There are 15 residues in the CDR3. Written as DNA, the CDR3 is TGTGCCAGCAGCTTGAGTCCCGCGTACCAAGAGACCCAGTACTTC. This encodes CASSLSPAYQETQYF.

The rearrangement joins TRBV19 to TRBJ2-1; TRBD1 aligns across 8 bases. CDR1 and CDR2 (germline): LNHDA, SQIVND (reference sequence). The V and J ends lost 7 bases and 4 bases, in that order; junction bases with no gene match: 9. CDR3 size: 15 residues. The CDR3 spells CASMPWQGAYNEQFF. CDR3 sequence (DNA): TGTGCCAGTATGCCCTGGCAGGGGGCTTACAATGAGCAGTTCTTC. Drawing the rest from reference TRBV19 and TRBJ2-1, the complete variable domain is DGGITQSPKYLFRKEGQNVTLSCEQNLNHDAMYWYRQDPGQGLRLIYYSQIVNDFQKGDIAEGYSVSREKKESFPLTVTSAQKNPTAFYLCASMPWQGAYNEQFFGPGTRLTVL.

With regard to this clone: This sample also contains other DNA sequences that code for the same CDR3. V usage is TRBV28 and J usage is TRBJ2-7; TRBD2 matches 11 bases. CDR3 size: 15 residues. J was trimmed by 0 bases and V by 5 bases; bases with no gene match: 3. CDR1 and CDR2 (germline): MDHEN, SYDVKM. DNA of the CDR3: TGTGCCAGCAGTCCAGGGACTAGCGGCTCCTACGAGCAGTACTTC. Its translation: CASSPGTSGSYEQYF.

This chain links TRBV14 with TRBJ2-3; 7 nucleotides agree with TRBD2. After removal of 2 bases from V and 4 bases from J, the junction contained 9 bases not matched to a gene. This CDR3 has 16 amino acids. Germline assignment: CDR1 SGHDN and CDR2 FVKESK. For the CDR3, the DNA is TGTGCCAGCAGCCAACGTCGGCGGGAGAGGCCAGATACGCAGTATTTT. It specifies CASSQRRRERPDTQYF.

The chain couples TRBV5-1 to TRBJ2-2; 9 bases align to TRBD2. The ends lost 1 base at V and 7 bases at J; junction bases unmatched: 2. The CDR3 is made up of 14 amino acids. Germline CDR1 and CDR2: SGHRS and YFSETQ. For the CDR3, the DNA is TGCGCCAGCAGCTTGCCAGCGGGGGGCGGGGAGCTGTTTTTT. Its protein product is CASSLPAGGGELFF.

This CDR3 reads CASSSRQNSNQPQHF. The CDR3 coding sequence is TGTGCCAGTAGTAGTAGACAGAATAGCAATCAGCCCCAGCATTTT. This chain uses TRBV19 with TRBJ1-5, with D possibly TRBD1 on 5 matching bases. The germline V gene has CDR1 LNHDA and CDR2 SQIVND (reference sequence). The CDR3 sequence is 15 residues long. V lost 4 bases, J lost 0 bases, and 10 bases lay in between.

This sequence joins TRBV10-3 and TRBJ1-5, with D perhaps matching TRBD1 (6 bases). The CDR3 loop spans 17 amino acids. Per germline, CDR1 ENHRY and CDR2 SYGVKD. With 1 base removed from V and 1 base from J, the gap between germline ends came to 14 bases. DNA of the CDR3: TGTGCCATCAGTGAGTTAGGGGGAACAGAGAGCAATCAGCCCCAGCATTTT. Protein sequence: CAISELGGTESNQPQHF.

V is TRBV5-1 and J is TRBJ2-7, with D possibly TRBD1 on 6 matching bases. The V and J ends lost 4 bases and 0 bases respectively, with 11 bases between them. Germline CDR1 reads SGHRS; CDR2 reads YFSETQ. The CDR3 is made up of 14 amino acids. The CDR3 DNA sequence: TGCGCCAGCAGCCAGACAGGTCCCTCCTACGAGCAGTACTTC. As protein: CASSQTGPSYEQYF.

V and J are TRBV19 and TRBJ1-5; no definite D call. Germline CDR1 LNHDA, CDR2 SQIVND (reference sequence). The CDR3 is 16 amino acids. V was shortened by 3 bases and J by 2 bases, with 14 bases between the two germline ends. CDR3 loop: CASSMIVWGGNQPQHF. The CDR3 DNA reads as TGTGCCAGTAGTATGATCGTATGGGGAGGCAATCAGCCCCAGCATTTT. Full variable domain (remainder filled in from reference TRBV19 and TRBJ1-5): DGGITQSPKYLFRKEGQNVTLSCEQNLNHDAMYWYRQDPGQGLRLIYYSQIVNDFQKGDIAEGYSVSREKKESFPLTVTSAQKNPTAFYLCASSMIVWGGNQPQHFGDGTRLSIL.

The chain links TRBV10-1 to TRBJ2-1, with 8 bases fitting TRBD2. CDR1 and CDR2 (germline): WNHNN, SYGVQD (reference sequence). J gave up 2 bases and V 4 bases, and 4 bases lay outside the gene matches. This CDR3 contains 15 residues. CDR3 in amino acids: CASSAGREAYNEQFF. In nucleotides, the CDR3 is TGCGCCAGCAGTGCTGGGCGGGAGGCCTACAATGAGCAGTTCTTC.

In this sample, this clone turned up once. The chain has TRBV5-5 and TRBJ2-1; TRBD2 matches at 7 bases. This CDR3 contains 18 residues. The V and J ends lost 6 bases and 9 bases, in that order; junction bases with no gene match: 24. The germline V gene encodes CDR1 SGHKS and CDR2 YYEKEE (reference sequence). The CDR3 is CASIAQFPAGDPLGEQFF. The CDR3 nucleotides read TGTGCCAGCATTGCCCAATTTCCGGCGGGAGACCCATTGGGTGAGCAGTTCTTC.

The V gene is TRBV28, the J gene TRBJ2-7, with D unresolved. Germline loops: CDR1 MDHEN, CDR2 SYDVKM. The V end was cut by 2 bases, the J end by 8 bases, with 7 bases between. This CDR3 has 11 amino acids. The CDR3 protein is CASSLPGQQYF. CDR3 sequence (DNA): TGTGCCAGCAGTTTACCGGGTCAGCAGTACTTC.

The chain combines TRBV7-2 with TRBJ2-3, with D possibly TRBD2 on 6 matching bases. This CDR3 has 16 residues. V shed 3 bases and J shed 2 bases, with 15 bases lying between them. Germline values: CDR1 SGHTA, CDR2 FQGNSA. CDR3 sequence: CASSFRGSPHTDTQYF. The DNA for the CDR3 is TGTGCCAGCAGCTTCCGGGGGTCCCCCCACACAGATACGCAGTATTTT.

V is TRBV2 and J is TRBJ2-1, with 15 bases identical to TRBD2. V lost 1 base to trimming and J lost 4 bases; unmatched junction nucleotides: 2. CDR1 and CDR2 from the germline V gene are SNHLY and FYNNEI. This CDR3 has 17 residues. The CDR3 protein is CASSEEGLAGGYNEQFF. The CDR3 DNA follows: TGTGCCAGCAGTGAAGAGGGACTAGCGGGAGGATACAATGAGCAGTTCTTC.

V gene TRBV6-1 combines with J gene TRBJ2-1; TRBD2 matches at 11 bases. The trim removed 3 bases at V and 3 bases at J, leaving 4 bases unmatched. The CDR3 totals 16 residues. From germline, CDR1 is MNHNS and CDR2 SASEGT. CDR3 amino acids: CASSDTSGSFYNEQFF. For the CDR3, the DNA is TGTGCCAGCAGTGACACTAGCGGGAGTTTCTACAATGAGCAGTTCTTC.

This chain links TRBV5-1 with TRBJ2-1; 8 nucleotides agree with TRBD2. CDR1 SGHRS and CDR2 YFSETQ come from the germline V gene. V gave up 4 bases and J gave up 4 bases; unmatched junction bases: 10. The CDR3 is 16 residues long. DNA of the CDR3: TGCGCCAGCAGCACCGGGCTACTAGCGGAGTACAATGAGCAGTTCTTC. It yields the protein CASSTGLLAEYNEQFF.

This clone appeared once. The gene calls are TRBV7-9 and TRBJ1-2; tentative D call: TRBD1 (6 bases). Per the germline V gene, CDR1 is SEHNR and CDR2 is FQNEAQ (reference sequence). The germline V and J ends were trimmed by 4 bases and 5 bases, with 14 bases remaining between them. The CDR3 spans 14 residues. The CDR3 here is CASSSRGPRYGYTF. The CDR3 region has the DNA TGTGCCAGCAGCTCCAGGGGTCCACGGTATGGCTACACCTTC.

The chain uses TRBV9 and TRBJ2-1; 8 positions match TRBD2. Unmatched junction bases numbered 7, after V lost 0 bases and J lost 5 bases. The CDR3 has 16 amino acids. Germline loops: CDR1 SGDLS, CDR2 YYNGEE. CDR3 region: CASSVAGGPLDNEQFF. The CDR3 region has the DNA TGTGCCAGCAGCGTAGCGGGAGGGCCTTTAGACAATGAGCAGTTCTTC. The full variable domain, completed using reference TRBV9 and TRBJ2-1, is DSGVTQTPKHLITATGQRVTLRCSPRSGDLSVYWYQQSLDQGLQFLIQYYNGEERAKGNILERFSAQQFPDLHSELNLSSLELGDSALYFCASSVAGGPLDNEQFFGPGTRLTVL.

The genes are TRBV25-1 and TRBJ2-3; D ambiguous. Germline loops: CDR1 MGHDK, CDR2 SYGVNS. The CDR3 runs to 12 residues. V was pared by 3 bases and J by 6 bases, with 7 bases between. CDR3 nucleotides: TGTGCCAGCAGTGATCAGGCCGATACGCAGTATTTT. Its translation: CASSDQADTQYF.